The source of this T cell receptor beta chain is a study of tumor-infiltrating lymphocytes in primary liver carcinoma. Study summary: Surgical resection was used to treat these primary liver carcinoma patients. T1-T3 N0M0 was the stage of the tumors, which were roughly 4.2 to 11 cm across.

Making TCR beta cDNA involved approximately 480 ng total RNA and a constant-region primer. Three nested multiplex PCR rounds of slightly modified ARM-PCR generated TCR beta libraries. TCRdb passed the multiplex PCR reads through MiXCR, listing each CDR3 protein once. The sample shows a few hundred thousand distinct CDR3 sequences, approximately 58% of them seen only once. This clonotype was observed a handful of times. Its antigen remains unidentified. Findings and limits, study-wide: Tumor-adjacent and tumor-blood pairs shared less of their repertoires than tumor region pairs shared.

Unsorted whole blood yielded blood RNA, and germline DNA was extracted as well. Before surgery, about 3.9 milliliters of EDTA blood were taken. Sequenced: peripheral blood. This receptor was obtained from a woman aged 30 to 39 with primary liver carcinoma and hepatitis B virus infection.

The CDR3: CASGILQGYEQYF. As DNA, the CDR3 is TGTGCTAGTGGCATCCTCCAGGGCTACGAGCAGTACTTC. This chain uses TRBV12-5 with TRBJ2-7; tentative D call: TRBD1 (5 bases). The germline V gene has CDR1 LGHNT and CDR2 FRNRAP. Trimming removed 6 bases at V and 3 bases at J, with 12 bases between. The CDR3 runs to 13 residues.